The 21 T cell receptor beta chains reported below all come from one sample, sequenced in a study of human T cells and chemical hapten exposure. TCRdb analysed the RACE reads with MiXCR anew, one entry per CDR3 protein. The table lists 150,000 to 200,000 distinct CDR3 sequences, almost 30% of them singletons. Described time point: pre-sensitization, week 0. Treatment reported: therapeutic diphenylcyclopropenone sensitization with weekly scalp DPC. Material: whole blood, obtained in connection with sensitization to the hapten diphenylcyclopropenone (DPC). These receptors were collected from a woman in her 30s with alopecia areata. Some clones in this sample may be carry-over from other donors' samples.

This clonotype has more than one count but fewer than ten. The CDR3 nucleotides are TGTGCCAGCAGCTTCTCCGGGACTAGCGGCCAAGAGACCCAGTACTTC. Translated, it gives CASSFSGTSGQETQYF. This sequence joins TRBV7-2 and TRBJ2-5; TRBD2 matches at 11 bases. With 3 bases clipped from V and 1 base from J, the junction kept 4 bases outside the gene matches. The CDR3 runs to 16 residues. Germline V lookup: CDR1 SGHTA, CDR2 FQGNSA.

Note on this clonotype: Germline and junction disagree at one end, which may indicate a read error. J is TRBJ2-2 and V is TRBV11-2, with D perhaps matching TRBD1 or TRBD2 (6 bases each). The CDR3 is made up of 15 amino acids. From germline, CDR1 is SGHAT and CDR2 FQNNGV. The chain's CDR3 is CASSLVPGAAGGLFF. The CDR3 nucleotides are TGTGCCAGCAGCTTAGTCCCGGGGGCAGCCGGGGGGCTGTTTTTT.

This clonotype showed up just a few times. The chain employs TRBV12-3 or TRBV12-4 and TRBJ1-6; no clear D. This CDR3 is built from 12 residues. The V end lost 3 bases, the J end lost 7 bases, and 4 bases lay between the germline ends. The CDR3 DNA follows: TGTGCCAGCAGTTTCGCGAATTCACCCCTCCACTTT. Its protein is CASSFANSPLHF.

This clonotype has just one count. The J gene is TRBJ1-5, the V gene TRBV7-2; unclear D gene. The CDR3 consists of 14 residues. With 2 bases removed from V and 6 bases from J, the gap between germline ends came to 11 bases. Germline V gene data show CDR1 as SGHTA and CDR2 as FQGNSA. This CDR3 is CASSLLGRAQPQHF. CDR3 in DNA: TGTGCCAGCAGCTTATTAGGGAGGGCTCAGCCCCAGCATTTT.

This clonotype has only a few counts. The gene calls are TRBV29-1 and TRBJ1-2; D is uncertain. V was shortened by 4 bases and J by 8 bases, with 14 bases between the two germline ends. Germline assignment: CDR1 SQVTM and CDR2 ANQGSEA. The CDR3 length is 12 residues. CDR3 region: CSVASWVWGYTF. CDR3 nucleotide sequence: TGCAGCGTTGCTTCGTGGGTATGGGGCTACACCTTC.

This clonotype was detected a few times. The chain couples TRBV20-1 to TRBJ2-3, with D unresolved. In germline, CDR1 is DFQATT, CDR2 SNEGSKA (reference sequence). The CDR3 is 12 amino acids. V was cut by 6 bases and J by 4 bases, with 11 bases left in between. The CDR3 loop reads CSAPNTADTQYF. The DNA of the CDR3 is TGCAGTGCCCCGAACACAGCAGATACGCAGTATTTT.

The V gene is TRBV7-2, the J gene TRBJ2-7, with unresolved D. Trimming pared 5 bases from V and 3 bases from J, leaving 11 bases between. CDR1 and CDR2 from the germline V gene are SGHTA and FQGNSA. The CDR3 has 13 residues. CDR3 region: CASSPRAIYEQYF. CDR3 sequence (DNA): TGTGCCAGCAGCCCCCGGGCCATCTACGAGCAGTACTTC. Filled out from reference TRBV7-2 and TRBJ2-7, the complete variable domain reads GAGVSQSPSNKVTEKGKDVELRCDPISGHTALYWYRQSLGQGLEFLIYFQGNSAPDKSGLPSDRFSAERTGGSVSTLTIQRTQQEDSAVYLCASSPRAIYEQYFGPGTRLTVT.

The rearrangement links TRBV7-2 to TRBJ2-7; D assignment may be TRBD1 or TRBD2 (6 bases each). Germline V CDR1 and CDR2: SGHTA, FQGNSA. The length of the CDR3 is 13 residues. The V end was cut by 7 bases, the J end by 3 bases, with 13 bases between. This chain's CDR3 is CASTRGGHYEQYF. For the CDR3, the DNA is TGTGCCAGCACCCGTGGGGGGCACTACGAGCAGTACTTC. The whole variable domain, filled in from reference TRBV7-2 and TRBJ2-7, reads GAGVSQSPSNKVTEKGKDVELRCDPISGHTALYWYRQSLGQGLEFLIYFQGNSAPDKSGLPSDRFSAERTGGSVSTLTIQRTQQEDSAVYLCASTRGGHYEQYFGPGTRLTVT.

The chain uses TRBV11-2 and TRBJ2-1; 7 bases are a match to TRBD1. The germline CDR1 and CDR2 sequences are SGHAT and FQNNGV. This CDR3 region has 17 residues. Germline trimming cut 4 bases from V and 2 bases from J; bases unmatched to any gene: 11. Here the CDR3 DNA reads TGTGCCAGCAGCTCACAGCTGCCGGGACAGCCCTACAATGAGCAGTTCTTC. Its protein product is CASSSQLPGQPYNEQFF.

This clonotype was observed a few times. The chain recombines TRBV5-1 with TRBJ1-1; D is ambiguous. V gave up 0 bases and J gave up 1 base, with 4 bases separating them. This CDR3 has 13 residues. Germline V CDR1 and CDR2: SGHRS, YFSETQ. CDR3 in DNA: TGCGCCAGCAGCTTGGAACAGAACACTGAAGCTTTCTTT. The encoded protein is CASSLEQNTEAFF. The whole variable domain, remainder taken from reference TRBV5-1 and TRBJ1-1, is KAGVTQTPRYLIKTRGQQVTLSCSPISGHRSVSWYQQTPGQGLQFLFEYFSETQRNKGNFPGRFSGRQFSNSRSEMNVSTLELGDSALYLCASSLEQNTEAFFGQGTRLTVV.

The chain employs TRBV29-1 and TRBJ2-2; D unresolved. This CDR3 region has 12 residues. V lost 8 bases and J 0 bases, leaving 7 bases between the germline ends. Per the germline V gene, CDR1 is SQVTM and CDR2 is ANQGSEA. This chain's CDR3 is CSYLANTGELFF. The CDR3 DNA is TGCAGCTATCTAGCGAACACCGGGGAGCTGTTTTTT.

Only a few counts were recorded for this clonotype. CDR3 in amino acids: CASIASGLAGNEQFF. The CDR3 nucleotides are TGCGCCAGCATTGCGTCGGGACTAGCGGGAAATGAGCAGTTCTTC. This chain links TRBV5-1 with TRBJ2-1; TRBD2 matches at 13 bases. From germline, CDR1 is SGHRS and CDR2 YFSETQ. CDR3 length: 15 amino acids. V trimming: 6 bases; J trimming: 7 bases; junction bases outside the gene matches: 7.

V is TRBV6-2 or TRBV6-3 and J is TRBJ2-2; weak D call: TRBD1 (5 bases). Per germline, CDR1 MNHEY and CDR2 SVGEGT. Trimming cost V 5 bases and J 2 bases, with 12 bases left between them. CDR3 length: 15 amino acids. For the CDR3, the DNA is TGTGCCAGCAGTAAGGGGCTCTTAAACACCGGGGAGCTGTTTTTT. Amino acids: CASSKGLLNTGELFF.

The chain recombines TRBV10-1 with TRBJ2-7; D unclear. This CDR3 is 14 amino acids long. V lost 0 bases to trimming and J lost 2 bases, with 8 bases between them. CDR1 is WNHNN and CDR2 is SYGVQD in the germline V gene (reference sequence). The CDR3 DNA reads TGCGCCAGCAGTGAGTCGCAGCTACCCTACGAGCAGTACTTC. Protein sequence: CASSESQLPYEQYF.

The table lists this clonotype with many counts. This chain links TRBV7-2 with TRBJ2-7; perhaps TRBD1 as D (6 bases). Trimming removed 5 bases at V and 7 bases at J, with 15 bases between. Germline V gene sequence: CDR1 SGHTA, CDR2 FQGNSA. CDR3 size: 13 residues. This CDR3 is CASSVMGTGEQYF. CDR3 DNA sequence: TGTGCCAGCAGCGTAATGGGCACAGGGGAGCAGTACTTC.

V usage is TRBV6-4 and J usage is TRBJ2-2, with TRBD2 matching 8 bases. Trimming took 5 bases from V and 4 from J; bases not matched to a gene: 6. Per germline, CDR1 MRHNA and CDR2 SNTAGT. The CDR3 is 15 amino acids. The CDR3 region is CASSRTSGGTGELFF. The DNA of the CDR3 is TGTGCCAGCAGTCGAACTAGCGGTGGCACCGGGGAGCTGTTTTTT.

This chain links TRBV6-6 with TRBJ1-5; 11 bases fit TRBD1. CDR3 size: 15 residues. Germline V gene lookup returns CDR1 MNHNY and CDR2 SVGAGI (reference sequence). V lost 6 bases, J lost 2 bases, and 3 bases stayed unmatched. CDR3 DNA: TGTGCCAGCAGGGGACAGGGGGGGGGCAATCAGCCCCAGCATTTT. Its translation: CASRGQGGGNQPQHF.

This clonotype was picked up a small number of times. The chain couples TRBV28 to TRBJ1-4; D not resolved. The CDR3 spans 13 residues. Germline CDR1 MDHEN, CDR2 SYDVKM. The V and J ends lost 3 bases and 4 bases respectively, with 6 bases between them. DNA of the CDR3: TGTGCCAGCAGTTTTGGTTTTAATGAAAAACTGTTTTTT. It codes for CASSFGFNEKLFF.

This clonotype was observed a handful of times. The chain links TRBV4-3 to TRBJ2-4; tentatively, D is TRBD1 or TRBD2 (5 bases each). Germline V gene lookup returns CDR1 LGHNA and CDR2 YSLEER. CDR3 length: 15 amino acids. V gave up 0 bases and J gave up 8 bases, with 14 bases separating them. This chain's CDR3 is CASSQDGILGDIQYF. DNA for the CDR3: TGCGCCAGCAGCCAAGATGGCATCCTGGGGGACATTCAGTACTTC.

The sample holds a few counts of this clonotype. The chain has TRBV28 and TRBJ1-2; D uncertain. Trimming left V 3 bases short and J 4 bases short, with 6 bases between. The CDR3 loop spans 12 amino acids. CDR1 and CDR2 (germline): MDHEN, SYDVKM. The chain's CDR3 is CASSLLGYGYTF. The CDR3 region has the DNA TGTGCCAGCAGTTTGTTGGGCTATGGCTACACCTTC.

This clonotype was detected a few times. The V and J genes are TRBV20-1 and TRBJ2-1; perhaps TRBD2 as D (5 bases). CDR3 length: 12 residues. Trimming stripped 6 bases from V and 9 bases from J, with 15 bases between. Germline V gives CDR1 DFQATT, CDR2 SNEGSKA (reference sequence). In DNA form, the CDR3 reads TGCAGTGCCTCCCGCAGCGGCTCTGAGCAGTTCTTC. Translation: CSASRSGSEQFF.